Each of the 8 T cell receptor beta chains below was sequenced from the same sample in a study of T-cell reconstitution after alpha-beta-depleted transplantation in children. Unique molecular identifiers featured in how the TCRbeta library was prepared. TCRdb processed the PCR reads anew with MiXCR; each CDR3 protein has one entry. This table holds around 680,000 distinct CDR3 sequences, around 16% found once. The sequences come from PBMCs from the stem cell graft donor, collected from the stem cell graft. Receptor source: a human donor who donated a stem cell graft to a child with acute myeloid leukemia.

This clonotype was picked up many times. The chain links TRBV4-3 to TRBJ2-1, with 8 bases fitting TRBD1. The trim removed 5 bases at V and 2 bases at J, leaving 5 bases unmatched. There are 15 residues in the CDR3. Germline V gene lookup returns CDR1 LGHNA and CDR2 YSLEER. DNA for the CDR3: TGCGCCAGCAGCGACAGGGGCGGACCCTACAATGAGCAGTTCTTC. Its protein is CASSDRGGPYNEQFF.

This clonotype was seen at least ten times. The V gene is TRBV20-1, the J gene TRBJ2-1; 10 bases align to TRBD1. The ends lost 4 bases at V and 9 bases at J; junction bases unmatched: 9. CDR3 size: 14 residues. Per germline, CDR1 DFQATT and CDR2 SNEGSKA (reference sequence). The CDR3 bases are TGCAGTGCTAATCGGGACAGGGGAAAAGGTGAGCAGTTCTTC. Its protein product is CSANRDRGKGEQFF.

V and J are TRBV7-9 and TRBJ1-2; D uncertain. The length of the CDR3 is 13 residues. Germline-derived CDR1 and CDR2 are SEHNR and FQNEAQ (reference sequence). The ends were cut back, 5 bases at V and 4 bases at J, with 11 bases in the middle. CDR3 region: CASSPETSYGYTF. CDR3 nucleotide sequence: TGTGCCAGCAGCCCGGAGACAAGCTATGGCTACACCTTC.

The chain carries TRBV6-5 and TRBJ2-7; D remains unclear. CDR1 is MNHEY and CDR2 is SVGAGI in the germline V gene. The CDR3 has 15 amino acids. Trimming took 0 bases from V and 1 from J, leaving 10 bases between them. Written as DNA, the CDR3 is TGTGCCAGCAGTTACTCTAGTCCGATTTCCTACGAGCAGTACTTC. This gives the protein CASSYSSPISYEQYF.

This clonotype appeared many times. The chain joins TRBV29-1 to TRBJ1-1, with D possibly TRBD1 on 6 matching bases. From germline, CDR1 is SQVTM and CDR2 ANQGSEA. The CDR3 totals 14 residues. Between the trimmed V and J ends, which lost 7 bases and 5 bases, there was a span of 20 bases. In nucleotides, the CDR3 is TGCAGCGGCGTTAACAGGGATTGGGGGACTGAAGCTTTCTTT. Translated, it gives CSGVNRDWGTEAFF.

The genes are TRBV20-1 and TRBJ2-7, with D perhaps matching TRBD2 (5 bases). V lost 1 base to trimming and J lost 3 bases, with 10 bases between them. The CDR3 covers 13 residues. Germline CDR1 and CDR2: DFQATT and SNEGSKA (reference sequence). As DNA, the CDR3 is TGCAGTGCTAGAGGTAGTCGGGGCTACGAGCAGTACTTC. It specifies CSARGSRGYEQYF.

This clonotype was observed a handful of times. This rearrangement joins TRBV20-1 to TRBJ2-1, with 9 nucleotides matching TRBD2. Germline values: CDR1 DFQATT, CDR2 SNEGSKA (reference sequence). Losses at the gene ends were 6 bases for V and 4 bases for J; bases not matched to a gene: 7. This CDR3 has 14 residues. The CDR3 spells CSAQLAGPYNEQFF. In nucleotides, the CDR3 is TGCAGTGCCCAGCTAGCGGGGCCTTACAATGAGCAGTTCTTC.

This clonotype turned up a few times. CDR3 residues: CASSSTGVGETQYF. The CDR3 DNA is TGTGCCAGCAGTTCGACAGGGGTTGGGGAGACCCAGTACTTC. The chain is built from TRBV12-3 or TRBV12-4 and TRBJ2-5; TRBD1 matches at 8 bases. This CDR3 has 14 amino acids. J was trimmed by 5 bases and V by 4 bases; bases with no gene match: 6.